This T cell receptor beta chain was profiled in a study of long-term antiretroviral therapy in people with HIV. About the research overall: When the earliest samples were collected, ART was typically delayed until CD4 counts fell. Overall study results and limits: Researchers lacked any data on ART adherence, viral resistance or therapy changes. Blood in the study was drawn between about 2004 and 2017, possibly under older ART regimens, which may be less effective than current ones.

The CDR3 runs to 11 residues. Germline V gene sequence: CDR1 DFQATT, CDR2 SNEGSKA (reference sequence). This clone showed up just a few times. No antigen is known for it. Germline is not matched at one junction end, which may reflect a read error. Survey-level resolution applied to immunoSEQ assay v3.0. Clones were sequenced by immunoSEQ multiplex PCR, and TCRdb holds only the in-frame ones, with some missing. The sample lists over 30,000 clones; approximately 74% were seen once. This sequence joins TRBV20-1 and TRBJ2-1; D call uncertain. This sequence originates from a man between 45 and 60 years old with HIV. The source material was unsorted PBMCs, sampled 3 years after starting antiretroviral therapy. The CDR3, as DNA: TGCAGTGCTAGGGCGAGCTCAAGTTTGGTCTTC. As protein: CSARASSSLVF.